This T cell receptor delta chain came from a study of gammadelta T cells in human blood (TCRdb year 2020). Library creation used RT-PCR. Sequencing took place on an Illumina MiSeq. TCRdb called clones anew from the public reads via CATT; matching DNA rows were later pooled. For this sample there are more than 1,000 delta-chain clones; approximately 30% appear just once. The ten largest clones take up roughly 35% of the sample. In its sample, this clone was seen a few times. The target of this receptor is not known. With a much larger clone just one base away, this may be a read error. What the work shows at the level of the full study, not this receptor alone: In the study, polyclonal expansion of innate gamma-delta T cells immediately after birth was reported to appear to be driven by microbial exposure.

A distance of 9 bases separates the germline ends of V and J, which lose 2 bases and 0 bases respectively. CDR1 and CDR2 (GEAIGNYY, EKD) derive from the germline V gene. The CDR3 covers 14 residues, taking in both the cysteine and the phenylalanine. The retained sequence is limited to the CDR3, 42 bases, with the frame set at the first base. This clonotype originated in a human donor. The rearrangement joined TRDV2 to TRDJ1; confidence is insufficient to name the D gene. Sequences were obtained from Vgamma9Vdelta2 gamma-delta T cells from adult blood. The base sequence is TGTGCCTGTGACAACAGTCAGTACACCGATAAACTCATCTTT. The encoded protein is CACDNSQYTDKLIF.